These 18 T cell receptor beta chains were sequenced from one sample in a study of cytomegalovirus exposure and HLA in healthy donors. Primers included in the PCR were 60 Vbeta and 13 Jbeta primers. Produced via immunoSEQ multiplex PCR; TCRdb's table is partial and in-frame only. The sample carries about 98,000 clones, around 83% recorded once. Sequencing was performed on PBMCs. The receptors stem from a female donor in good health and CMV-seropositive.

The chain links TRBV11-2 to TRBJ2-3; 7 positions match TRBD2. The V and J ends lost 5 bases and 4 bases, in that order; junction bases with no gene match: 6. CDR1 is SGHAT, CDR2 FQNNGV, per germline. This CDR3 contains 14 residues. The CDR3 DNA follows: TGTGCCAGCAGCCCGACTAGCAACCCAGATACGCAGTATTTT. The encoded protein is CASSPTSNPDTQYF.

This chain connects TRBV19 to TRBJ2-1; 11 bases align to TRBD2. CDR3 length equals 19 residues. V dropped 0 bases and J dropped 0; count of bases not matched to a gene: 7. Germline CDR1 is LNHDA and CDR2 is SQIVND (reference sequence). The CDR3 bases are TGTGCCAGTAGTATAGATCGGGGACTAGCGGAAAGCTCCTACAATGAGCAGTTCTTC. It codes for CASSIDRGLAESSYNEQFF.

The chain carries TRBV5-1 and TRBJ2-1; 8 positions match TRBD2. This CDR3 is 15 amino acids long. After removal of 0 bases from V and 7 bases from J, the junction contained 6 bases not matched to a gene. Germline V gene lookup returns CDR1 SGHRS and CDR2 YFSETQ. The CDR3 coding sequence is TGCGCCAGCAGCTTGGTGGTAGCGGGAATGAATGAGCAGTTCTTC. It codes for CASSLVVAGMNEQFF.

Of note for this clone: The identical CDR3 is also encoded by other nucleotide sequences in the sample. The CDR3 here is CASSLGVPTGRNTEAFF. DNA of the CDR3: TGTGCCAGCAGCTTAGGAGTCCCAACGGGGAGGAACACTGAAGCTTTCTTT. The gene calls are TRBV7-2 and TRBJ1-1, with D hard to call. Trimming stripped 1 base from V and 1 base from J, with 16 bases between. Germline CDR1 reads SGHTA; CDR2 reads FQGNSA. The CDR3 is made up of 17 amino acids.

V and J are TRBV29-1 and TRBJ1-2, with D perhaps matching TRBD1 (6 bases). Germline V gives CDR1 SQVTM, CDR2 ANQGSEA. The CDR3 extends over 12 amino acids. Trimming cost V 4 bases and J 7 bases, with 13 bases left between them. This CDR3 is CSVVGQLVGYTF. The CDR3 nucleotides are TGCAGCGTTGTAGGACAGCTCGTTGGCTACACCTTC.

V and J are TRBV5-6 and TRBJ1-1, with D perhaps TRBD1 (5 bases). The CDR3 is made up of 12 amino acids. Germline V lookup: CDR1 SGHDT, CDR2 YYEEEE. V was shortened by 2 bases and J by 7 bases, with 9 bases between the two germline ends. CDR3 DNA: TGTGCCAGCAGCTTTTACAGGCTTGAAGCTTTCTTT. Encoded protein: CASSFYRLEAFF.

CDR3 loop: CASSRGTGGESPLHF. CDR3 nucleotide sequence: TGTGCCAGCAGCCGGGGAACAGGGGGCGAATCACCCCTCCACTTT. The rearrangement uses TRBV7-9 and TRBJ1-6, with 9 bases aligning to TRBD1. Germline CDR1 and CDR2: SEHNR and FQNEAQ (reference sequence). The CDR3 is 15 residues long. Trimming at V came to 5 bases and at J to 10 bases, leaving 9 bases not matched to a gene.

The V call is TRBV28, the J call TRBJ2-3; tentatively, D is TRBD2 (5 bases). CDR1 and CDR2 from the germline V gene are MDHEN and SYDVKM. Trimming took off 2 bases at V and 0 bases at J, with 9 bases between the two ends. The length of the CDR3 is 15 residues. The DNA of the CDR3 is TGTGCCAGCAGTTTAGGCCTAGCTAGCACAGATACGCAGTATTTT. Its translation is CASSLGLASTDTQYF.

The chain employs TRBV10-2 and TRBJ1-1; a weak D match, TRBD1 (5 bases). Germline CDR1 and CDR2: WSHSY and SAAADI. The length of the CDR3 is 13 residues. The V and J ends lost 5 bases and 3 bases respectively, with 10 bases between them. CDR3 bases: TGCGCCAGCAGTATTGGAGGGGACACTGAAGCTTTCTTT. Residues: CASSIGGDTEAFF.

The chain recombines TRBV18 with TRBJ2-2; D may be TRBD1 (5 bases). Trimming shortened V by 1 base and J by 4 bases, and 10 bases separated the two germline ends. This CDR3 spans 15 amino acids. Germline assignment: CDR1 KGHSH and CDR2 LQKENI. The CDR3 region has the DNA TGTGCCAGCTCACCACTCGGACATTTCACCGGGGAGCTGTTTTTT. Residues: CASSPLGHFTGELFF.

V and J are TRBV2 and TRBJ2-7; 7 bases are shared with TRBD1. Germline-derived CDR1 and CDR2 are SNHLY and FYNNEI. Losses at the gene ends were 6 bases for V and 3 bases for J; bases not matched to a gene: 11. The CDR3 contains 15 residues. CDR3 amino acids: CASSSIQAGGYEQYF. The CDR3 nucleotides read TGTGCCAGCAGCTCCATCCAGGCAGGGGGCTACGAGCAGTACTTC.

This sequence joins TRBV5-1 and TRBJ1-2; 10 nucleotides match TRBD1. V lost 4 bases, J lost 7 bases, and 13 bases stayed unmatched. This CDR3 region has 16 residues. Looked up from germline, CDR1 is SGHRS and CDR2 is YFSETQ. CDR3 region: CASSPQTGGAPSGYTF. In DNA form, the CDR3 reads TGCGCCAGCAGCCCCCAGACAGGGGGCGCCCCCAGTGGCTACACCTTC.

The chain combines TRBV5-1 with TRBJ2-7; 9 bases line up with TRBD2. Trimming at V came to 6 bases and at J to 3 bases, leaving 13 bases not matched to a gene. The CDR3 is 16 amino acids. Germline-derived CDR1 and CDR2 are SGHRS and YFSETQ. Written as DNA, the CDR3 is TGCGCCAGCAAGAGAGGGGCTAGCGGGAACAGCTACGAGCAGTACTTC. Protein: CASKRGASGNSYEQYF.

The V gene is TRBV5-1, the J gene TRBJ2-1, with TRBD1 identical over 10 bases. Germline V gene lookup returns CDR1 SGHRS and CDR2 YFSETQ. V shed 1 base and J 7 bases; nucleotides not matched to a gene: 5. CDR3 length: 15 residues. The CDR3 here is CASSLHMDRGNEQFF. The DNA for the CDR3 is TGCGCCAGCAGCTTGCACATGGACAGGGGGAATGAGCAGTTCTTC.

There are a few counts of this clone. The rearrangement joins TRBV28 to TRBJ2-3; TRBD2 agrees at 8 bases. In germline, CDR1 is MDHEN, CDR2 SYDVKM. This CDR3 has 21 residues. The ends lost 3 bases at V and 2 bases at J; junction bases unmatched: 22. CDR3 coding DNA: TGTGCCAGCAGTTTCTTCAGTCCCTACCGGGAGGGCCAATTATTCACAGATACGCAGTATTTT. Translating it yields CASSFFSPYREGQLFTDTQYF.

The V gene is TRBV29-1, the J gene TRBJ1-3; the D is unclear. This CDR3 comprises 15 residues. The V gene's germline CDR1 is SQVTM and CDR2 ANQGSEA. V gave up 6 bases and J gave up 3 bases, with 18 bases separating them. The CDR3, as DNA: TGCAGCGTAAAAGAGCGGATTCAAGGTGGAAACACCATATATTTT. It codes for CSVKERIQGGNTIYF.

The chain links TRBV28 to TRBJ2-7; D not resolved. Germline loops: CDR1 MDHEN, CDR2 SYDVKM. The CDR3 has 14 residues. With 4 bases removed from V and 0 bases from J, the gap between germline ends came to 10 bases. The CDR3 bases are TGTGCCAGCAGTTATAGCCGGAGCTCCTACGAGCAGTACTTC. This encodes CASSYSRSSYEQYF. The full variable domain, in which reference TRBV28 and TRBJ2-7 provide the parts outside the CDR3, is DVKVTQSSRYLVKRTGEKVFLECVQDMDHENMFWYRQDPGLGLRLIYFSYDVKMKEKGDIPEGYSVSREKKERFSLILESASTNQTSMYLCASSYSRSSYEQYFGPGTRLTVT.

This rearrangement joins TRBV5-1 to TRBJ1-1; weak D call: TRBD1 (5 bases). Germline V lookup: CDR1 SGHRS, CDR2 YFSETQ. V was cut by 6 bases and J by 4 bases, with 19 bases left in between. The CDR3 length is 15 residues. The DNA of the CDR3 is TGCGCCAGCACGGGCAGGGATGTCGGGAGCACTGAAGCTTTCTTT. It encodes CASTGRDVGSTEAFF.